The clone carrying this TCR beta chain occurred a few times. Its antigen is undetermined. V dropped 4 bases and J dropped 7 bases, with 23 bases sitting between them. The CDR3 is made up of 17 amino acids. From germline, CDR1 is LGHNA and CDR2 YSLEER. These data originate in a study of beta chain features in type 1 diabetes. The overall study: Sorted cells numbering under 110 million were examined across all samples. Whole-study results and caveats: cDNA-based reads could over-represent cells with high TCR expression.

Sequencing targeted expressed TCRB transcripts, as all isolated RNA had been reverse transcribed. Reads from naive, central memory and regulatory T cell samples averaged about 3.3 million. Data came from immunoSEQ multiplex PCR; TCRdb stores just in-frame clones and leaves some out. The sample has roughly 150,000 clones, around 10% seen once. Sequenced: central memory CD4+ T cells from blood. The chain links TRBV4-3 to TRBJ2-1; maybe TRBD2 (6 bases). This TCR derives from a man younger than 35 in good health. CDR3 coding DNA: TGCGCCAGCAGCCCGAGGCGTAGCGGTAATTTGGGGAATGAGCAGTTCTTC. Translated: CASSPRRSGNLGNEQFF.